This entry features one T cell receptor beta chain sequence. Its target is not known. Some clones are missing from TCRdb's copy, which holds only in-frame ones; the method was immunoSEQ multiplex PCR. The repertoire holds around 100,000 clones, with 85% to 90% as singletons. This record belongs to a study of OX40 agonist ivuxolimab in advanced cancers. Study-level information: An anti-OX40 (CD134) antibody with agonistic activity, ivuxolimab, was administered to patients. Cancers in dose escalation were hepatocellular, melanoma, renal cell and head and neck. Study-level findings and limits: Some patients who did not respond also had low normalized T-cell clonal expansion.

CDR1 is MNHNY, CDR2 SVGAGI, per germline (reference sequence). The CDR3 has 14 amino acids. The V and J ends lost 5 bases and 2 bases, in that order; junction bases with no gene match: 2. The source is an adult with an advanced solid tumor such as melanoma, head and neck, liver or kidney cancer. The chain links TRBV6-6 to TRBJ2-1, with 8 bases identical to TRBD2. The source material was CD4+ or CD8+ T cells sorted from blood, sampled in a trial of the OX40 agonist ivuxolimab. CDR3 coding DNA: TGTGCCAGCAGTGAGCGGGGGACCTACAATGAGCAGTTCTTC. Its protein product is CASSERGTYNEQFF.